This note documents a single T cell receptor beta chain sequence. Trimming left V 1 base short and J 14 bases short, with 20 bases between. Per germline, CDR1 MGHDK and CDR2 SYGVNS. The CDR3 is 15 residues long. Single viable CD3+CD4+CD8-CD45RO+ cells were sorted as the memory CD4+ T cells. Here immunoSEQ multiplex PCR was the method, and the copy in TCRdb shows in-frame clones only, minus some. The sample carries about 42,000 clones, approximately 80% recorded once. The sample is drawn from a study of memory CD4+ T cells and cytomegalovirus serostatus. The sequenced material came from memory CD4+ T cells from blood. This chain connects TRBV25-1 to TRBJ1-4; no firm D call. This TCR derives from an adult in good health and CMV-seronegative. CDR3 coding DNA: TGTGCCAGCAGTGAATCTACAGAGCCTGTGAAAGGGCTGTTTTTT. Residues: CASSESTEPVKGLFF.